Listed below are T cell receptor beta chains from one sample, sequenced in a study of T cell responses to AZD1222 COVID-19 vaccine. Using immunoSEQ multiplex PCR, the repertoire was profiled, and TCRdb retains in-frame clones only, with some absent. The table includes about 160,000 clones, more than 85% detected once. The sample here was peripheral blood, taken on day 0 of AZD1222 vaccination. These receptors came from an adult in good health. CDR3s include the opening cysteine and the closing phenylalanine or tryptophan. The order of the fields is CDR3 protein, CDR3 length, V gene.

CDR3: CASSPRGPFDEQYF; length: 14; V: TRBV27
CDR3: CASSYASGQETQYF; length: 14; V: TRBV6-6
CDR3: CASSGGTNSYEQYF; length: 14; V: TRBV5-1
CDR3: CASTHAGRKSSYNEQFF; length: 17; V: TRBV28
CDR3: CASSPPQGTQYF; length: 12; V: TRBV18
CDR3: CASSLTGIRETQYF; length: 14; V: TRBV5-6
CDR3: CASSQVLFQYEQYF; length: 14; V: TRBV4-1
CDR3: CASSSSGQNYGYTF; length: 14; V: TRBV6-2/TRBV6-3
CDR3: CASSPYPGAQETQYF; length: 15; V: TRBV3-1/TRBV3-2
CDR3: CASSQDLLSGGAGTDTQYF; length: 19; V: TRBV3-1/TRBV3-2
CDR3: CATSRDTGVNWALYSPLHF; length: 19; V: TRBV15
CDR3: CASSLLTGVGYTF; length: 13; V: TRBV5-6
CDR3: CASSLATGGRTQYF; length: 14; V: TRBV5-1
CDR3: CASSQGAGDQETQYF; length: 15; V: TRBV4-2
CDR3: CASSFGQAENTIYF; length: 14; V: TRBV5-1
CDR3: CASSSNVGNYEQYF; length: 14; V: TRBV19
CDR3: CSVDGSSYNEQFF; length: 13; V: TRBV29-1
CDR3: CASSLQEGGTEAFF; length: 14; V: TRBV4-1
CDR3: CASSQDRQEYGYTF; length: 14; V: TRBV4-3
CDR3: CASSLTGDSHEQFF; length: 14; V: TRBV7-9
CDR3: CASSITGGTEAFF; length: 13; V: TRBV7-8
CDR3: CASSFTAMDGYTF; length: 13; V: TRBV7-8
CDR3: CASSQGQGGRGKNIQYF; length: 17; V: TRBV4-1
CDR3: CASSKTPGPIQETQYF; length: 16; V: TRBV7-2
CDR3: CASSSYLTRGTITQYF; length: 16; V: TRBV11-3
CDR3: CASSLGGAPDTQYF; length: 14; V: TRBV7-9
CDR3: CASTMTGGVNTQYF; length: 14; V: TRBV6-5
CDR3: CASSFSLASQPYTDTQYF; length: 18; V: TRBV28
CDR3: CASSEWSGDNYGYTF; length: 15; V: TRBV6-1